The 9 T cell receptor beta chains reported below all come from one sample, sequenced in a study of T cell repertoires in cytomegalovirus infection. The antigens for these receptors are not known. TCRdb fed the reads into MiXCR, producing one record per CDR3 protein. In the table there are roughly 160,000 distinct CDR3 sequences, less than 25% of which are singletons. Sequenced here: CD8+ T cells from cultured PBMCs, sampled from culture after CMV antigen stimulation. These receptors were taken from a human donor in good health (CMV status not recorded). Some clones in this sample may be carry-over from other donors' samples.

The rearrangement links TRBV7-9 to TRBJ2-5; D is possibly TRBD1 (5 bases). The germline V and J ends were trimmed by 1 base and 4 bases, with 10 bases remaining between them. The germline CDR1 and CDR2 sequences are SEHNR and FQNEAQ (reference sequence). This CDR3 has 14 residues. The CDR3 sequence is CASSLDRFGETQYF. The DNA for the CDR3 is TGTGCCAGCAGCTTAGACAGGTTTGGAGAGACCCAGTACTTC.

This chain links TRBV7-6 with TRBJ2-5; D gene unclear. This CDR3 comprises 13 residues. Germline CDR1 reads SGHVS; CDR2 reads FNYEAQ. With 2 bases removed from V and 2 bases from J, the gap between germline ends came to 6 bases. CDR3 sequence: CASSLQIQETQYF. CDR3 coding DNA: TGTGCCAGCAGCTTACAGATTCAAGAGACCCAGTACTTC.

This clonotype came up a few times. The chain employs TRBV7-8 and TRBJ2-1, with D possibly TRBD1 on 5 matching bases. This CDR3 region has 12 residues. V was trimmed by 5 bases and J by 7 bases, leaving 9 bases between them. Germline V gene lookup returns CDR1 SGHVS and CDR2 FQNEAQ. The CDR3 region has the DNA TGTGCCAGCAGCAGTCACAGGAATGAGCAGTTCTTC. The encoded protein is CASSSHRNEQFF.

The CDR3 reads CASSVRGTDTQYF. The CDR3 nucleotides are TGTGCCAGCTCTGTCCGGGGCACAGATACGCAGTATTTT. This sequence joins TRBV6-1 and TRBJ2-3, with D uncertain. V lost 8 bases and J lost 1, with 10 bases in between. CDR3 size: 13 residues. The germline V gene has CDR1 MNHNS and CDR2 SASEGT.

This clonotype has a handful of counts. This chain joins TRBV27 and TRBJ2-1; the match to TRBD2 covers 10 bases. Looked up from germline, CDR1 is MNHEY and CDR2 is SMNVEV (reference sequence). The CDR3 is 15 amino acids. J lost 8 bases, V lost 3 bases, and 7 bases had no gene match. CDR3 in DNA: TGTGCCAGCAGTTTTACAGCGGGGGGGCCCTATGAGCAGTTCTTC. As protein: CASSFTAGGPYEQFF.

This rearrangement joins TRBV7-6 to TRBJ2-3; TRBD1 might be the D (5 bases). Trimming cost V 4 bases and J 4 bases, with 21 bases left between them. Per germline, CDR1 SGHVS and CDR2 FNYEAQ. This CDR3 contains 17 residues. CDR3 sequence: CASSYPLDTPGSDTQYF. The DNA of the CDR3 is TGTGCCAGCAGCTACCCTTTGGACACCCCCGGTTCAGATACGCAGTATTTT. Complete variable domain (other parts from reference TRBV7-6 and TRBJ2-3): GAGVSQSPRYKVTKRGQDVALRCDPISGHVSLYWYRQALGQGPEFLTYFNYEAQQDKSGLPNDRFSAERPEGSISTLTIQRTEQRDSAMYRCASSYPLDTPGSDTQYFGPGTRLTVL.

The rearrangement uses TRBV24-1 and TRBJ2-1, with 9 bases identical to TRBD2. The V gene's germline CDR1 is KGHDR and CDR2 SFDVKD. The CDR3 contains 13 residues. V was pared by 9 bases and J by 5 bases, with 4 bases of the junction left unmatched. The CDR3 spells CATSTSGNNEQFF. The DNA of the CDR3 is TGTGCCACCTCGACTAGCGGCAACAATGAGCAGTTCTTC.

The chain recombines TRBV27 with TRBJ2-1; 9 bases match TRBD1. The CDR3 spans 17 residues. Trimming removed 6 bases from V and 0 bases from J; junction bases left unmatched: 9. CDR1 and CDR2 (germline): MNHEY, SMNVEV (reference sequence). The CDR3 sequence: CASRELRTGDSYNEQFF. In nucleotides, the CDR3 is TGTGCCAGCAGAGAATTAAGGACAGGGGACTCCTACAATGAGCAGTTCTTC.

CDR3 protein: CSVTGHSMNTEAFF. CDR3 DNA sequence: TGCAGCGTTACGGGACATAGCATGAACACTGAAGCTTTCTTT. The J gene is TRBJ1-1, the V gene TRBV29-1; possibly TRBD1 for D (6 bases). The CDR3 spans 14 residues. V shed 5 bases and J shed 0 bases, with 13 bases lying between them. The germline V gene encodes CDR1 SQVTM and CDR2 ANQGSEA.